Each of the 17 T cell receptor beta chains below was sequenced from the same sample in a study of blood T cell repertoires in COVID-19 (dated by TCRdb to about 2020). Preparation of the library involved the immunoSEQ multiplex PCR assay. In its TCRdb copy, this immuneACCESS table keeps in-frame sequences only and misses some clones. Where compared with another copy, unresolved V genes explain less than half of these, and the others have no known cause. The sample table records about 110,000 clones; roughly 84% of these occur just once. The top ten clones comprise roughly 7.9% of the sample. Sequences were obtained from peripheral blood. The receptors were sampled from a woman older than 75 with active or convalescent COVID-19.

The count of this clone is one. Other DNA sequences within the sample encode an identical CDR3. The chain carries TRBV19 and TRBJ1-2; 10 nucleotides match TRBD1. This CDR3 has 13 amino acids. Germline V CDR1 and CDR2: LNHDA, SQIVND (reference sequence). After removal of 8 bases from V and 2 bases from J, the junction contained 2 bases not matched to a gene. The CDR3, as DNA: TGTGCCAGTCGGACAGGGGGAAACTATGGCTACACCTTC. Translated, it gives CASRTGGNYGYTF. The entire variable domain, with the rest obtained from reference TRBV19 and TRBJ1-2, is as follows: DGGITQSPKYLFRKEGQNVTLSCEQNLNHDAMYWYRQDPGQGLRLIYYSQIVNDFQKGDIAEGYSVSREKKESFPLTVTSAQKNPTAFYLCASRTGGNYGYTFGSGTRLTVV.

The chain links TRBV29-1 to TRBJ2-6; D is ambiguous. Trimming left V 1 base short and J 0 bases short, with 4 bases between. The germline gives CDR1 SQVTM, CDR2 ANQGSEA. The CDR3 is 14 residues long. In nucleotides, the CDR3 is TGCAGCGTTGAAGTCTCCTCTGGGGCCAACGTCCTGACTTTC. Its translation: CSVEVSSGANVLTF.

A few counts support this clone. Its ends do not fully match the called genes, so a read error is possible. CDR3 region: CASSLAPGVAMKQYF. CDR3 bases: TGTGCTAGCAGCTTAGCCCCGGGGGTCGCCATGAAGCAGTACTTC. J is TRBJ2-7 and V is TRBV7-7; D perhaps matches TRBD2 (6 bases). The CDR3 runs 15 residues. Germline CDR1 and CDR2: SSHAT and FNYEAQ (reference sequence).

The CDR3 region is CASSLGPYFSGANVLTF. CDR3 DNA sequence: TGCGCCAGCAGCTTGGGGCCGTATTTCTCTGGGGCCAACGTCCTGACTTTC. This chain uses TRBV5-1 with TRBJ2-6; D remains unclear. The germline V gene encodes CDR1 SGHRS and CDR2 YFSETQ. The CDR3 sequence is 17 residues long. The V end was cut by 0 bases, the J end by 0 bases, with 10 bases between.

This rearrangement joins TRBV7-2 to TRBJ1-3; no clear D gene. Germline V gene sequence: CDR1 SGHTA, CDR2 FQGNSA. The V end was cut by 2 bases, the J end by 4 bases, with 6 bases between. CDR3 length: 13 residues. The DNA of the CDR3 is TGTGCCAGCAGCTTACCTCAGGGAAACACCATATATTTT. Its translation is CASSLPQGNTIYF.

The DNA of the CDR3 is TGTGCCAGCAGTGAAGAGCATGCTAGCGGTACCCAGCGGGAGCTGTTTTTT. Translation: CASSEEHASGTQRELFF. The chain joins TRBV6-4 to TRBJ2-2, with TRBD2 matching 7 bases. From germline, CDR1 is MRHNA and CDR2 SNTAGT. The CDR3 sequence is 17 residues long. Trimming took 3 bases from V and 9 from J; bases not matched to a gene: 16.

The chain links TRBV4-1 to TRBJ2-3, with 11 bases identical to TRBD2. This CDR3 contains 15 residues. Trimming cost V 4 bases and J 8 bases; bases outside gene matches: 8. The germline V gene encodes CDR1 MGHRA and CDR2 YSYEKL. DNA for the CDR3: TGCGCCAGCAGCCCCGGGGTAGCGGGGGGGGGTACGCAGTATTTT. It codes for CASSPGVAGGGTQYF.

The V call is TRBV5-1, the J call TRBJ1-1; TRBD1 might be the D (5 bases). The germline V gene has CDR1 SGHRS and CDR2 YFSETQ. With 4 bases removed from V and 4 bases from J, the gap between germline ends came to 11 bases. The CDR3 covers 13 residues. The CDR3: CASSPERGTEAFF. CDR3 bases: TGCGCCAGCAGCCCCGAAAGGGGCACTGAAGCTTTCTTT.

The chain recombines TRBV5-1 with TRBJ2-1; D is perhaps TRBD2 (6 bases). With 5 bases removed from V and 0 bases from J, the gap between germline ends came to 12 bases. Germline-derived CDR1 and CDR2 are SGHRS and YFSETQ. The CDR3 extends over 15 amino acids. CDR3 residues: CASRGGLSSYNEQFF. The CDR3 coding sequence is TGCGCCAGCAGGGGAGGCTTAAGCTCCTACAATGAGCAGTTCTTC.

V gene TRBV6-6 combines with J gene TRBJ1-5, with TRBD1 as a possible D gene (6 bases). V dropped 8 bases and J dropped 5 bases, with 10 bases sitting between them. This CDR3 region has 12 residues. CDR1 is MNHNY and CDR2 is SVGAGI in the germline V gene (reference sequence). Here the CDR3 reads CASGRQDQPQHF. The CDR3 bases are TGTGCCAGCGGAAGACAGGATCAGCCCCAGCATTTT.

The chain carries TRBV10-1 and TRBJ2-1; no clear D. Trimming removed 2 bases from V and 3 bases from J, with 8 bases in between. Germline CDR1 and CDR2: WNHNN and SYGVQD (reference sequence). This CDR3 contains 14 residues. CDR3 coding DNA: TGCGCCAGCAGTGAGACATTTTGCTACAATGAGCAGTTCTTC. This gives the protein CASSETFCYNEQFF.

V gene TRBV5-1 combines with J gene TRBJ1-1; TRBD1 agrees at 8 bases. The germline gives CDR1 SGHRS, CDR2 YFSETQ. V lost 4 bases and J lost 9; bases outside the gene matches: 11. The CDR3 covers 14 residues. The CDR3 spells CASSQSPGQAKAFF. Written as DNA, the CDR3 is TGCGCCAGCAGCCAATCCCCGGGACAGGCTAAAGCTTTCTTT.

The V gene is TRBV15, the J gene TRBJ2-2, with 12 bases matching TRBD2. This CDR3 has 14 residues. CDR1 and CDR2 (germline): LNHNV, YYDKDF (reference sequence). J gave up 4 bases and V 6 bases, and 0 bases lay outside the gene matches. CDR3 loop: CATRTSGSTGELFF. In DNA form, the CDR3 reads TGTGCCACCAGGACTAGCGGGAGCACCGGGGAGCTGTTTTTT.

The chain uses TRBV9 and TRBJ2-5; D is ambiguous. Trimming took off 3 bases at V and 0 bases at J, with 6 bases between the two ends. Germline V gene sequence: CDR1 SGDLS, CDR2 YYNGEE. CDR3 length: 13 residues. CDR3 residues: CASSDRDQETQYF. In DNA, the CDR3 is TGTGCCAGCAGCGACCGGGACCAAGAGACCCAGTACTTC.

This clone was counted a single time. The chain joins TRBV2 to TRBJ2-1; D possibly corresponds to TRBD1 (6 bases). The V gene lost 7 bases and the J gene lost 3 bases, with 13 bases spanning the gap. Germline CDR1 is SNHLY and CDR2 is FYNNEI. CDR3 length: 14 residues. The CDR3 DNA sequence: TGTGCCAGCAATCCGGACAGCTACTACAATGAGCAGTTCTTC. It specifies CASNPDSYYNEQFF.

J is TRBJ2-2 and V is TRBV6-5; 8 bases match TRBD1. Trimming removed 6 bases from V and 5 bases from J; junction bases left unmatched: 5. Germline V lookup: CDR1 MNHEY, CDR2 SVGAGI. The CDR3 sequence is 14 residues long. The CDR3: CASSLDRVTGELFF. Here the CDR3 DNA reads TGTGCCAGCAGCCTGGACAGGGTGACCGGGGAGCTGTTTTTT.

The rearrangement links TRBV7-9 to TRBJ2-2; 9 bases map to TRBD2. V dropped 8 bases and J dropped 6; count of bases not matched to a gene: 4. The germline V gene has CDR1 SEHNR and CDR2 FQNEAQ (reference sequence). This CDR3 contains 13 residues. CDR3 residues: CASQRLAAGELFF. The CDR3 DNA reads TGTGCCAGCCAACGACTAGCGGCCGGGGAGCTGTTTTTT.